Listed below are T cell receptor beta chains from one sample, sequenced in a study of cytomegalovirus exposure and HLA in healthy donors. Produced via immunoSEQ multiplex PCR; TCRdb's table is partial and in-frame only. This sample yields roughly 190,000 clones, of which 74% are seen a single time; 3% to 4% belongs to the top ten. Sample: PBMCs. The source is a woman aged 25 to 45 in good health and CMV-seropositive. CDR3s include the opening cysteine and the closing phenylalanine or tryptophan. The D gene is left open where the match is weak. The listing skips clone size in some rows; elsewhere it reads once, few, many or a size class.

TRBV10-2,TRBD2,13,TRBJ2-7,NA,CASKEREPYEQYF,TGCGCCAGCAAAGAGCGGGAGCCCTACGAGCAGTACTTC
TRBV9,TRBD1,15,TRBJ2-7,NA,CASSDQDRGLFEQYF,TGTGCCAGCAGCGACCAAGACAGGGGACTTTTCGAGCAGTACTTC
TRBV4-1,NA,15,TRBJ1-3,NA,CASSQDRSGGDTIYF,TGCGCCAGCAGCCAAGATCGATCTGGGGGGGACACCATATATTTT
TRBV6-6,NA,12,TRBJ2-5,few,CASSPRRRRVDF,TGTGCCAGCAGTCCCAGGAGGAGGAGGGTCGACTTC
TRBV28,NA,16,TRBJ2-7,few,CASRPRGWIRVDEQYF,TGTGCCAGCAGGCCTAGGGGTTGGATCCGCGTCGACGAGCAGTACTTC
TRBV7-6,TRBD2,17,TRBJ2-2,NA,CASSRQGPGLAGGELFF,TGTGCCAGCAGCCGACAGGGCCCGGGACTAGCGGGCGGGGAGCTGTTTTTT
TRBV7-9,NA,15,TRBJ1-5,once,CASSKDPGGNQPQHF,TGTGCCAGCAGCAAAGACCCAGGGGGCAATCAGCCCCAGCATTTT
TRBV27,TRBD2,19,TRBJ2-1,NA,CASSLKGLAAMSSYNEQFF,TGTGCCAGCAGTTTGAAGGGGCTAGCGGCTATGAGCTCCTACAATGAGCAGTTCTTC
TRBV27,NA,16,TRBJ1-4,few,CASSPGQHAPNEKLFF,TGTGCCAGCAGCCCAGGACAGCACGCTCCTAATGAAAAACTGTTTTTT
TRBV4-2,TRBD2,17,TRBJ2-1,NA,CASSQDLGTSGSEGRFF,TGTGCCAGCAGCCAAGATCTGGGGACTAGCGGGAGTGAAGGCCGGTTCTTC
TRBV6-5,NA,13,TRBJ2-1,NA,CASSYGQYNEQFF,TGTGCCAGCAGTTATGGACAGTACAATGAGCAGTTCTTC
TRBV13,NA,15,TRBJ2-3,once,CASSASPLVTDTQYF,TGTGCCAGCAGCGCCTCCCCTTTAGTCACAGATACGCAGTATTTT
TRBV19,TRBD1,14,TRBJ1-1,NA,CASSIGQGNTEAFF,TGTGCCAGTAGTATCGGACAGGGGAACACTGAAGCTTTCTTT
TRBV6-1,NA,15,TRBJ2-7,NA,CASSVDLTPLYEQYF,TGTGCCAGCAGTGTCGACTTAACACCCCTCTACGAGCAGTACTTC
TRBV5-6,TRBD1,14,TRBJ1-5,NA,CASSLQGARQPQHF,TGTGCCAGCAGCCTTCAGGGGGCTCGGCAGCCCCAGCATTTT
TRBV6-5,NA,14,TRBJ2-7,NA,CASSYSYSSYEQYF,TGTGCCAGCAGTTACAGTTATAGCTCCTACGAGCAGTACTTC
TRBV27,NA,15,TRBJ2-1,NA,CASSFTGGAYNEQFF,TGTGCCAGCAGTTTCACTGGCGGAGCTTACAATGAGCAGTTCTTC
TRBV27,TRBD1,14,TRBJ1-2,NA,CASSPGTGSYGYTF,TGTGCCAGCAGTCCAGGGACAGGTAGCTATGGCTACACCTTC
TRBV9,NA,15,TRBJ2-7,once,CASSVSFGEFYEQYF,TGTGCCAGCAGCGTAAGTTTTGGAGAATTCTACGAGCAGTACTTC
TRBV14,NA,13,TRBJ2-2,few,CASSLTGTGELFF,TGTGCCAGCAGCCTTACAGGGACCGGGGAGCTGTTTTTT
TRBV5-1,NA,15,TRBJ1-1,NA,CASSLVSGHGTEAFF,TGCGCCAGCAGCTTGGTGTCAGGGCATGGCACTGAAGCTTTCTTT
TRBV7-6,TRBD1,14,TRBJ2-2,NA,CASSLGQGAGELFF,TGTGCCAGCAGCCTTGGACAGGGGGCCGGGGAGCTGTTTTTT
TRBV10-1,TRBD2,14,TRBJ2-1,few,CASSTSGAYNEQFF,TGCGCCTCGTCAACTAGCGGGGCCTACAATGAGCAGTTCTTC
TRBV19,NA,13,TRBJ2-2,NA,CASSEGRVGELFF,TGTGCCAGTAGTGAGGGTCGCGTCGGGGAGCTGTTTTTT
TRBV6-4,NA,13,TRBJ2-3,NA,CASSEQPTDTQYF,TGTGCCAGCAGTGAACAGCCCACAGATACGCAGTATTTT
TRBV19,TRBD2,15,TRBJ2-1,once,CASSISSGIYNEQFF,TGTGCCAGTAGTATCTCTAGCGGGATTTACAATGAGCAGTTCTTC
TRBV5-1,NA,13,TRBJ1-3,NA,CASSYTSGNTIYF,TGCGCCAGCAGTTATACTTCTGGAAACACCATATATTTT
TRBV5-1,NA,15,TRBJ2-1,NA,CASSPGREPYNEQFF,TGCGCCAGCAGCCCTGGACGGGAACCTTACAATGAGCAGTTCTTC
TRBV5-1,TRBD2,15,TRBJ2-3,NA,CASSFPAGGTDTQYF,TGCGCCAGCAGCTTTCCCGCGGGAGGCACAGATACGCAGTATTTT
TRBV4-2,NA,14,TRBJ1-3,NA,CASSQARGLDTIYF,TGTGCCAGCAGCCAAGCTAGGGGTTTAGACACCATATATTTT
TRBV7-8,NA,14,TRBJ2-7,NA,CASSTGAAGYEQYF,TGTGCCAGCAGCACTGGTGCGGCGGGGTACGAGCAGTACTTC
TRBV25-1,NA,11,TRBJ1-2,NA,CATLDSHGYTF,TGTGCCACCCTGGACAGTCATGGCTACACCTTC
TRBV6-1,TRBD1,13,TRBJ2-2,NA,CASKDRVPGELFF,TGTGCCAGCAAGGACAGGGTTCCCGGGGAGCTGTTTTTT
TRBV16,TRBD2,15,TRBJ2-7,once,CASSQLGGEWAEQYF,TGTGCCAGCAGCCAGCTGGGGGGGGAGTGGGCCGAGCAGTACTTC
TRBV18,NA,14,TRBJ1-1,NA,CASSPTNMNTEAFF,TGTGCCAGCTCACCAACCAACATGAACACTGAAGCTTTCTTT
TRBV18,TRBD2,18,TRBJ2-3,NA,CASSPPRAGGRGSDTQYF,TGTGCCAGCTCACCACCGAGAGCGGGAGGCCGGGGGAGCGATACGCAGTATTTT
TRBV5-1,NA,15,TRBJ2-5,NA,CASSPGGGTQETQYF,TGCGCCAGCAGCCCGGGGGGCGGAACCCAAGAGACCCAGTACTTC
TRBV5-1,NA,14,TRBJ1-1,NA,CASSLETDFTEAFF,TGCGCCAGCAGCTTGGAGACAGACTTCACTGAAGCTTTCTTT
TRBV19,NA,13,TRBJ1-2,few,CASSMSPVVGYTF,TGTGCCAGTAGTATGAGTCCTGTCGTAGGCTACACCTTC
TRBV5-1,NA,15,TRBJ2-1,NA,CASSLGGDGYNEQFF,TGCGCCAGCAGCTTGGGGGGAGACGGTTACAATGAGCAGTTCTTC
TRBV14,TRBD1,14,TRBJ1-2,NA,CASSHTAGGSGYTF,TGTGCCAGCAGCCACACAGCAGGGGGATCTGGCTACACCTTC
TRBV4-2,TRBD2,18,TRBJ2-1,NA,CASSQGILAVASYNEQFF,TGTGCCAGCAGCCAGGGAATTCTAGCGGTGGCCTCCTACAATGAGCAGTTCTTC
TRBV10-3,NA,12,TRBJ2-7,few,CAGGHLKYEQYF,TGTGCCGGGGGACACTTAAAGTACGAGCAGTACTTC
TRBV4-1,TRBD2,14,TRBJ2-7,few,CASSLGLAKYEQYF,TGCGCCAGCAGCCTCGGACTAGCCAAGTACGAGCAGTACTTC
TRBV7-2,TRBD1,16,TRBJ2-5,NA,CASSFFLTGGRETQYF,TGTGCCAGCAGCTTCTTTCTGACAGGGGGCAGGGAGACCCAGTACTTC
TRBV12-5,NA,15,TRBJ2-5,NA,CASALRAAGRETQYF,TGTGCTAGTGCCCTCCGGGCAGCGGGCCGGGAGACCCAGTACTTC
TRBV6-6,TRBD1,14,TRBJ2-2,few,CASSTGQGGGELFF,TGTGCCAGCAGCACCGGACAGGGGGGCGGGGAGCTGTTTTTT
TRBV10-1,NA,15,TRBJ1-1,NA,CASSEYGGRNTEAFF,TGCGCCAGCAGTGAGTATGGAGGGCGGAACACTGAAGCTTTCTTT
TRBV15,TRBD1,16,TRBJ1-1,NA,CATSRGDRGQFTEAFF,TGTGCCACCAGCAGAGGGGACAGGGGGCAGTTCACTGAAGCTTTCTTT
TRBV6-5,NA,12,TRBJ1-1,few,CASSATNTEAFF,TGTGCCAGCAGTGCCACAAACACTGAAGCTTTCTTT